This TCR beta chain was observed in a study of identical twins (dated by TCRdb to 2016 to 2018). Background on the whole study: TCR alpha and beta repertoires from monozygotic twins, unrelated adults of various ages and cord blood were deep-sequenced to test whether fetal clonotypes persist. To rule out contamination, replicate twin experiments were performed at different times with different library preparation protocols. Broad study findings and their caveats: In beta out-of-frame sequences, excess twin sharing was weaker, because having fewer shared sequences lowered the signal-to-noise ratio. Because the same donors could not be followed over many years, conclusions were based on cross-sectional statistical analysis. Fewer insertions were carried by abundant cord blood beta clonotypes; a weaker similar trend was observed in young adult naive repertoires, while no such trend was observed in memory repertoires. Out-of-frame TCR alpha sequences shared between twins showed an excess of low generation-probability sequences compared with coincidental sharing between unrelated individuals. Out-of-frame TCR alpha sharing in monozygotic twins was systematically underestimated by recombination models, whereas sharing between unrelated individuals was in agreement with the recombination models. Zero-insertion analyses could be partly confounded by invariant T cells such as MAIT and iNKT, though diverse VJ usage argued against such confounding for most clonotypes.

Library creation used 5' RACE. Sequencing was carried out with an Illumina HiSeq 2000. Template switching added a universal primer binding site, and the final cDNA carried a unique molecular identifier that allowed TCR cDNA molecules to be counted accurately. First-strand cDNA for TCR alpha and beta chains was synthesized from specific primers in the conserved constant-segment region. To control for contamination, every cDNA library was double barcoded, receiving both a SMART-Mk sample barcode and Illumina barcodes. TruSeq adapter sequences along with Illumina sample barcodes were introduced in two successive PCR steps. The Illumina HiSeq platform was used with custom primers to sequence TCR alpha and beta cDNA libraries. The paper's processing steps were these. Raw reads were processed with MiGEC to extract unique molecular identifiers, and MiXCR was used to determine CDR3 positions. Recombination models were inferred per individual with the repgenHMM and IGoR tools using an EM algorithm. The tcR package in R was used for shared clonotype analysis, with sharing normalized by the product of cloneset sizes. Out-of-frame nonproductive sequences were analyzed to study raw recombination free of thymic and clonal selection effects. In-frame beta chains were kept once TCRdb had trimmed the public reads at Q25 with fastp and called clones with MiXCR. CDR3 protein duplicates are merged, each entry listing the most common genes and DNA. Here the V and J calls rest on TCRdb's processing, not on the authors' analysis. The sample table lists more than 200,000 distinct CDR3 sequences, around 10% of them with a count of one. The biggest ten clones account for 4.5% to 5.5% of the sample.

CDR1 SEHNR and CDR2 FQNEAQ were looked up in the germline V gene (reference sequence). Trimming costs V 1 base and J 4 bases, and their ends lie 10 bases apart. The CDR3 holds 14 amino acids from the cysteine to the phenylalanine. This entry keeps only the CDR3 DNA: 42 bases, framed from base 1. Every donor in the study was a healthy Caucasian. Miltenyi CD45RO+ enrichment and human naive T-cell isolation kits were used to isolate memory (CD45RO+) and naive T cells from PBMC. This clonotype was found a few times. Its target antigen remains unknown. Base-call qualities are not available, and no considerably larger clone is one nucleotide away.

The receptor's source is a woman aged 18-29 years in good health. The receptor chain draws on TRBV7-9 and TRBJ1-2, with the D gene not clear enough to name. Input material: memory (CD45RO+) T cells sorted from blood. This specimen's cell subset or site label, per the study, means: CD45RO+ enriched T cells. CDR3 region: CASSLGWSGYGYTF. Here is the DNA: TGTGCCAGCAGCTTAGGATGGTCGGGCTATGGCTACACCTTC. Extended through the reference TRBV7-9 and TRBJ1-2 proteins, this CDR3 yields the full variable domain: DTGVSQNPRHKITKRGQNVTFRCDPISEHNRLYWYRQTLGQGPEFLTYFQNEAQLEKSRLLSDRFSAERPKGSFSTLEIQRTEQGDSAMYLCASSLGWSGYGYTFGSGTRLTVV.